Listed below are T cell receptor beta chains from one sample, sequenced in a study of blood T cells in healthy people across ages. TCRdb redid the calling of the 5' RACE reads with MiXCR, one entry per CDR3 protein. The table lists over 950,000 distinct CDR3 sequences, around two fifths of them singletons, with 10% to 15% in the top ten. The sequencing input was blood. These receptors were taken from a young man in good health. The CDR3 runs from the conserved cysteine through the conserved F or W. D genes are given only for firm matches. Some rows mark clone size as missing; the rest say once, few, many or name a class of expanded clone.

>.|TRBV5-6|.|TRBJ1-2
TGTGCCAGCAGCTTGGCGGGCGGCGCACGCAATTATGGCTACACCTTC
CASSLAGGARNYGYTF
>few|TRBV19|TRBD1|TRBJ2-1
TGTGCCAGTACCCGATTGGGACAGGGCTACAATGAGCAGTTCTTC
CASTRLGQGYNEQFF
>.|TRBV6-5|.|TRBJ2-7
TGTGCCAGCACTTCTCCGTTGGACAAACCCTACGAGCAGTACTTC
CASTSPLDKPYEQYF
>.|TRBV12-3/TRBV12-4|.|TRBJ1-5
TGTGCCAGCAGTTTAGGGCTCCTCAATCAGCCCCAGCATTTT
CASSLGLLNQPQHF
>few|TRBV4-3|.|TRBJ1-1
TGCGCCAGCAGCCAAGGAGTTAGCTTGGCAGGGGAAGGAGAAGCTTTCTTT
CASSQGVSLAGEGEAFF
>few|TRBV20-1|TRBD1|TRBJ2-7
TGCAGTGCTAGGGACAGGGGGGTTATAGCCTACGAGCAGTACTTC
CSARDRGVIAYEQYF
>many|TRBV7-9|.|TRBJ1-5
TGTGCCAGCAGCTTACGGCGGGACAGCAATCAGCCCCAGCATTTT
CASSLRRDSNQPQHF
>.|TRBV6-2/TRBV6-3|.|TRBJ2-3
TGTGCCAGCAGTTACTCAAGGTGGAGGGAAGAAAGAAAGGATACGCAGTATTTT
CASSYSRWREERKDTQYF
>few|TRBV6-6|.|TRBJ2-3
TGTGCCAGCACCTCCCTCGTGGAAGATACGCAGTATTTT
CASTSLVEDTQYF
>.|TRBV7-2|.|TRBJ2-5
TGTGCCAGCAGCCTTGACCCCTTTGGAGAGACCCAGTACTTC
CASSLDPFGETQYF
>few|TRBV20-1|.|TRBJ2-1
TGCAGTGCGAAGGCCGAGCCGTATGAGCAGTTCTTC
CSAKAEPYEQFF
>.|TRBV10-3|.|TRBJ1-5
TGTGCCATCAGCGGGGACGTCAATCAGCCCCAGCATTTT
CAISGDVNQPQHF
>.|TRBV20-1|TRBD2|TRBJ2-1
TGCAGTGCAGCTAGCGGGGGCTCCTACAATGAGCAGTTCTTC
CSAASGGSYNEQFF
>many|TRBV9|TRBD1|TRBJ1-1
TGTGCCAGCAGCGTAGGGGGACAGGGGGGTGAAGCTTTCTTT
CASSVGGQGGEAFF
>.|TRBV29-1|.|TRBJ2-2
TGCAGCGCCGCACACGATTTGGGCACCGGGGAGCTGTTTTTT
CSAAHDLGTGELFF
>few|TRBV6-4|TRBD2|TRBJ2-3
TGTGCCAGCAGTGAACTATCGACTAGCGCGACAGATACGCAGTATTTT
CASSELSTSATDTQYF
>few|TRBV20-1|.|TRBJ2-2
TGCAGTGCTACGACGCAACTTCCGAACACCGGGGAGCTGTTTTTT
CSATTQLPNTGELFF
>few|TRBV12-3/TRBV12-4|.|TRBJ2-3
TGTGCCAGCAGTTTAAACGGAGATACGCAGTATTTT
CASSLNGDTQYF
>few|TRBV28|TRBD1|TRBJ2-5
TGTGCCAGCAGCTCCAAACTGACAGGGGGGCAAGAGACCCAGTACTTC
CASSSKLTGGQETQYF
>.|TRBV5-1|.|TRBJ2-5
TGCGCCGGCAGCTTGACGGGTTCGTACCAAGAGACCCAGTACTTC
CAGSLTGSYQETQYF
>many|TRBV4-3|.|TRBJ2-1
TGCGCCAGCAGCCAAGATTCGGGGTCCTACAATGAGCAGTTCTTC
CASSQDSGSYNEQFF
>.|TRBV19|TRBD1|TRBJ1-2
TGTGCCAGTAGACTGACAGGGGGCGCAGACTATGGCTACACCTTC
CASRLTGGADYGYTF
>.|TRBV6-5|TRBD2|TRBJ2-3
TGTGCCAGCAGCCCAAAGGGACTACGCACAGATACGCAGTATTTT
CASSPKGLRTDTQYF
>.|TRBV2|TRBD1|TRBJ1-5
TGTGCCAGCAGGGCACAGGGGAGAATCAATCAGCCCCAGCATTTT
CASRAQGRINQPQHF
>.|TRBV3-1|.|TRBJ2-2
TGTGCCAGCAGCCATATCGGGGAGCTGTTTTTT
CASSHIGELFF
>.|TRBV20-1|.|TRBJ2-5
TGCAGTGCTAGAGAGCCGGAGAAACAAGAGACCCAGTACTTC
CSAREPEKQETQYF
>.|TRBV3-1|TRBD2|TRBJ2-1
TGTGCCAGCAGCCCACTTCACCGCGGGGGGGCCAGTGAGCAGTTCTTC
CASSPLHRGGASEQFF
>once|TRBV6-6|TRBD1|TRBJ1-1
TGTGCCAGCAGTTACTCGGGCAGGGGGCTCGGTAACACTGAAGCTTTCTTT
CASSYSGRGLGNTEAFF
>once|TRBV6-5|.|TRBJ2-3
TGTGCCAGCAGTGACAGGCTGACAGATACGCAGTATTTT
CASSDRLTDTQYF
>.|TRBV12-5|.|TRBJ2-7
TGTGCTAGTGGTTTGGTAATTTACGAGCAGTACTTC
CASGLVIYEQYF
>.|TRBV7-2|.|TRBJ2-3
TGTGCCAGCAGCTTAGAAAAATCAGGCACAGATACGCAGTATTTT
CASSLEKSGTDTQYF
>many|TRBV5-1|TRBD2|TRBJ2-3
TGCGCCAGCAGCTTGGCGGCGGGGGGCACAGATACGCAGTATTTT
CASSLAAGGTDTQYF
>.|TRBV20-1|.|TRBJ2-7
TGCAGTGCTACCCCTGCACGGGGGAGCTCCTACGAGCAGTACTTC
CSATPARGSSYEQYF
>few|TRBV3-1|.|TRBJ2-1
TGTGCCAGCAGCCAAGGGGGGAACTACAATGAGCAGTTCTTC
CASSQGGNYNEQFF
>few|TRBV9|TRBD1|TRBJ2-2
TGTGCCAGCAGCGTAGGAACAGGGGGCGCGAATACCGGGGAGCTGTTTTTT
CASSVGTGGANTGELFF
>once|TRBV3-1|TRBD2|TRBJ2-7
TGTGCCAGCAGTCGCGGGAGGCTCTCCTACGAGCAGTACTTC
CASSRGRLSYEQYF
>.|TRBV20-1|.|TRBJ2-5
TGCAGTGCTAGAGATCGTCTAGTTCCTCAAGAGACCCAGTACTTC
CSARDRLVPQETQYF
>few|TRBV7-9|.|TRBJ1-1
TGTGCCAGCAGCCCGTGGGTATCCGACACTGAAGCTTTCTTT
CASSPWVSDTEAFF
>.|TRBV6-5|.|TRBJ2-1
TGTGCCAGCAGTCGGACGGGAGCCCAGGGGAATGAGCAGTTCTTC
CASSRTGAQGNEQFF
>few|TRBV6-2/TRBV6-3|.|TRBJ2-5
TGTGCCAGCAGTTACGCCCAAGGGACACCTAAATTTGAGCAGTACTTC
CASSYAQGTPKFEQYF